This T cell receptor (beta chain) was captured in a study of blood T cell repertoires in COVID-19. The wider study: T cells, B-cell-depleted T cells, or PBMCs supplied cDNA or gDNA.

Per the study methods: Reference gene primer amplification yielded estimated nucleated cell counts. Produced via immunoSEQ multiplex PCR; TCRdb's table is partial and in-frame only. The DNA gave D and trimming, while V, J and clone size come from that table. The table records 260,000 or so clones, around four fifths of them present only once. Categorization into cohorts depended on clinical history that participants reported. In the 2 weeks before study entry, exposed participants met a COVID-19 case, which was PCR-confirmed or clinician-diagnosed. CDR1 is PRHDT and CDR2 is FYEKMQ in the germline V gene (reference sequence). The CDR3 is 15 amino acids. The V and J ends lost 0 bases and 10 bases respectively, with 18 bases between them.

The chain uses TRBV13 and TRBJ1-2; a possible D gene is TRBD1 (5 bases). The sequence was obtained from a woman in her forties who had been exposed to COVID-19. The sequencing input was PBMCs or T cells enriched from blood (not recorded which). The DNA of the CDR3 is TGTGCCAGCAGCTTAGGGGCAGGGCCGACGGCCCCCTACACCTTC. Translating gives CASSLGAGPTAPYTF.